This T cell receptor (beta chain) comes out of a study of CXCR3-negative and CXCR3-positive naive CD8 T cells. This CDR3 is built from 15 residues. Germline lookup yields CDR1 SEHNR and CDR2 FQNEAQ (reference sequence). Libraries of TRB cDNA were made by 5' RACE and carried UMIs. From the 5' RACE reads, TCRdb lists one entry per CDR3 protein and no DNA. Recorded for this sample: roughly 89,000 distinct CDR3 sequences. The clonotype originates from a human donor in good health. Some clones in this sample may be carry-over from other donors' samples. This chain joins TRBV7-9 and TRBJ1-1. The sequenced sample was naive CXCR3- CD8+ T cells from blood. Subset in this sample: CD45RO-CCR7+CD27+CD95- naive CD8+ T cells lacking CXCR3 (TNR3-). CDR3 in amino acids: CASSSMGKQNTEAFF.